The T cell receptor beta chain under discussion was sequenced for a study of cytomegalovirus exposure and HLA in healthy donors. Researchers ran the PCR with 60 Vbeta and 13 Jbeta primers. Measured with immunoSEQ multiplex PCR; TCRdb has only the in-frame clones, and not every one. The sample consists of 90,000 to 120,000 clones, under 80% of them appearing once. About this clone itself: Antigen unknown.

Every donor was a healthy person donating bone marrow. The CDR3 is 16 residues long. Germline CDR1 LNHDA, CDR2 SQIVND (reference sequence). V shed 6 bases and J 2 bases; nucleotides not matched to a gene: 9. General observations from the study: One later analysis reportedly identified an Asian-associated ancestry cluster that showed fewer N-insertions than the roughly 640-donor mean. The study designated 164 TCR beta chains cytomegalovirus-associated. A link between a missense DCLRE1C variant and TCR beta V- and J-gene trimming emerged from a later analysis.

Sequenced sample: PBMCs. The chain carries TRBV19 and TRBJ2-1; 8 bases line up with TRBD2. The TCR was taken from a woman in her thirties or forties in good health and CMV-seropositive. CDR3 bases: TGTGCCAGTAGCAACTCGGGGGGGTTTCCCTACAATGAGCAGTTCTTC. Its translation is CASSNSGGFPYNEQFF. Drawing the rest from reference TRBV19 and TRBJ2-1, the complete variable domain is DGGITQSPKYLFRKEGQNVTLSCEQNLNHDAMYWYRQDPGQGLRLIYYSQIVNDFQKGDIAEGYSVSREKKESFPLTVTSAQKNPTAFYLCASSNSGGFPYNEQFFGPGTRLTVL.